This is a list of T cell receptor beta chains from one sample in a study of CDR3 diversity in severe acne. TCRdb reprocessed the PCR reads with MiXCR, giving one entry per CDR3 protein. The repertoire has about 90,000 distinct CDR3 sequences, approximately 49% of them found once; the top ten carry under 14%. The sample comprised blood. These TCRs come from a male donor with severe acne vulgaris. CDR3s include the opening cysteine and the closing phenylalanine or tryptophan. Fields, in order: D gene, clone size, CDR3 length, V gene, J gene, CDR3 DNA, CDR3 protein. D genes are given only for firm matches. Some rows mark clone size as missing; the rest say once, few, many or name a class of expanded clone.

>TRBD2|NA|15|TRBV9|TRBJ2-1
TGTGCCAGCAGCCTTAGCGGGGGGGCCTACAATGAGCAGTTCTTC
CASSLSGGAYNEQFF
>NA|NA|13|TRBV24-1|TRBJ2-7
TGTGCCAGTAGGGGGGCGCCCCCCTACGAGCAGTACTTC
CASRGAPPYEQYF
>NA|NA|15|TRBV19|TRBJ1-2
TGTGCCAGTATGGGCCCAGGGGACGACTACTATGGCTACACCTTC
CASMGPGDDYYGYTF
>NA|NA|15|TRBV9|TRBJ2-1
TGTGCCAGCAGCCCCGAGGACAGTTGCTACAATGAGCAGTTCTTC
CASSPEDSCYNEQFF
>TRBD2|NA|16|TRBV20-1|TRBJ2-7
TGCAGTGTGAGACAAAGGACTAGCGGGAGATCGGGTGAGCAGTACTTC
CSVRQRTSGRSGEQYF
>NA|many|15|TRBV28|TRBJ1-5
TGTGCCAGCAGTTCCGGACACTATAGCAATCAGCCCCAGCATTTT
CASSSGHYSNQPQHF
>TRBD1|NA|13|TRBV20-1|TRBJ2-5
TGCAGTGCTGAACAGGGGATTCGGGAGACCCAGTACTTC
CSAEQGIRETQYF
>NA|once|13|TRBV25-1|TRBJ1-4
TGTGCCAGCAGTGCGCAGGAGAATGAAAAACTGTTTTTT
CASSAQENEKLFF
>NA|NA|15|TRBV6-2/TRBV6-3|TRBJ2-7
TGTGCCAGCAGTCCCCTCGAGGGTGCCTACTACGAGCAGTACTTC
CASSPLEGAYYEQYF
>TRBD2|NA|14|TRBV7-9|TRBJ2-7
TGTGCCAGCAGTTGGACTAGCGGAGATTACGAGCAGTACTTC
CASSWTSGDYEQYF
>NA|NA|14|TRBV11-2|TRBJ1-2
TGTGCCAGCAGCTTGGGCGGGAATAACTATGGCTACACCTTC
CASSLGGNNYGYTF
>NA|few|13|TRBV29-1|TRBJ2-5
TGCAGCGTTGACGCCGAGGGTATAGAGACCCAGTACTTC
CSVDAEGIETQYF
>TRBD1|NA|14|TRBV7-8|TRBJ2-1
TGTGCCAGCAGCTTTACAGGGGCCGGGTATGAGCAGTTCTTC
CASSFTGAGYEQFF
>NA|NA|14|TRBV27|TRBJ1-5
TGTGCCAGCAGTTTGGAGGGAATCGGACAGCCCCAGCATTTT
CASSLEGIGQPQHF
>NA|NA|15|TRBV29-1|TRBJ2-1
TGCAGCGTTGTGGACGGGGGCCCGTCCTACAATGAGCAGTTCTTC
CSVVDGGPSYNEQFF
>TRBD2|NA|14|TRBV20-1|TRBJ2-7
TGCAGTGCTACTCGACTAGCGGGAGCCTACGAGCAGTACTTC
CSATRLAGAYEQYF
>NA|NA|12|TRBV29-1|TRBJ2-5
TGCAGCAGTGAATGGGGGGAAGAGACCCAGTACTTC
CSSEWGEETQYF
>NA|NA|13|TRBV12-3/TRBV12-4|TRBJ1-4
TGTGCCAGCGGGCGCGGGGATAATGAAAAACTGTTTTTT
CASGRGDNEKLFF
>NA|NA|19|TRBV12-5|TRBJ2-7
TGTGCCAGCAGTTTAGCGTATAGGGTTACTCGGCCCTGGGGGTACGAGCAGTACTTC
CASSLAYRVTRPWGYEQYF
>NA|NA|15|TRBV3-1|TRBJ2-7
TGTGCCAGCAGCCAAGGACAGGCCAGTCCCTACGAGCAGTACTTC
CASSQGQASPYEQYF
>TRBD2|few|16|TRBV10-3|TRBJ2-3
TGTGCCACCTTCGGACTAGCGGGGGTGGGAACAGATACGCAGTATTTT
CATFGLAGVGTDTQYF
>NA|NA|13|TRBV6-5|TRBJ1-1
TGTGCCAGCAGTGGACTTGGGGGCGTTGAAGCTTTCTTT
CASSGLGGVEAFF
>TRBD1|many|15|TRBV20-1|TRBJ1-1
TGCAGGACGAATAAACAGGGGGCAGTGGACACTGAAGCTTTCTTT
CRTNKQGAVDTEAFF
>NA|medium-sized|16|TRBV4-1|TRBJ2-7
TGCGCCAGCAGCCAAGATAGGACCCAAGGGGCCTACGAGCAGTACTTC
CASSQDRTQGAYEQYF
>NA|few|15|TRBV5-1|TRBJ1-2
TGCGCCAGCTCTCTGGCCAAGGGTACGGGCTATGGCTACACCTTC
CASSLAKGTGYGYTF
>TRBD2|NA|16|TRBV2|TRBJ2-3
TGTGCCAGCAGCGGGACTAGCGGGACTAGCACAGATACGCAGTATTTT
CASSGTSGTSTDTQYF
>TRBD1|few|14|TRBV6-1|TRBJ2-7
TGTGCCAGCAGTGGATACAGGGGGCCGGACGAGCAGTACTTC
CASSGYRGPDEQYF
>NA|NA|14|TRBV12-3/TRBV12-4|TRBJ1-5
TGTGCCAGCAGTTCCCCCCGGGGCAATCAGCCCCAGCATTTT
CASSSPRGNQPQHF
>TRBD1|NA|16|TRBV29-1|TRBJ2-6
TGCAGCGTTCGGGACAGCGTCTTATCTGGGGCCAACGTCCTGACTTTC
CSVRDSVLSGANVLTF
>TRBD2|NA|17|TRBV10-3|TRBJ2-5
TGTGCCATCAACCCGGGACTAGCGAGTGTGAGTGGAGAGACCCAGTACTTC
CAINPGLASVSGETQYF
>TRBD2|NA|16|TRBV7-8|TRBJ2-1
TGTGCCAGCAGCTCCCACAGGACTAGCGTCCACAATGAGCAGTTCTTC
CASSSHRTSVHNEQFF
>NA|NA|14|TRBV4-1|TRBJ2-7
TGCGCCAGCAGCCAAGAAGGGGGAACCTACGAGCAGTACTTC
CASSQEGGTYEQYF
>TRBD1|NA|15|TRBV9|TRBJ2-3
TGTGCCAGCAGGGGGCGAACAGGGGAACAGGGGACGCAGTATTTT
CASRGRTGEQGTQYF
>NA|medium-sized|15|TRBV25-1|TRBJ2-7
TGTGCCACCACCCCCCCTATGCGCGGAACCTACGAGCAGTACTTC
CATTPPMRGTYEQYF
>NA|NA|16|TRBV13|TRBJ1-5
TGTGCCAGCAGTGAAGCCGGGACGGCGAGCAATCAGCCCCAGCATTTT
CASSEAGTASNQPQHF
>NA|few|14|TRBV2|TRBJ2-2
TGTGCCAGCAGTCTCCCTTCGAACACCGGGGAGCTGTTTTTT
CASSLPSNTGELFF
>NA|many|17|TRBV18|TRBJ2-1
TGTGCCAGCTCACCAACGCCCCTAAAATCCTCCTACAATGAGCAGTTCTTC
CASSPTPLKSSYNEQFF
>NA|many|11|TRBV28|TRBJ2-7
TGTGCCAGCAGTTTCGATTACGAGCAGTACTTC
CASSFDYEQYF
>NA|NA|14|TRBV11-2|TRBJ2-2
TGTGCCAGCAGCCCTGGGGTGAACACCGGGGAGCTGTTTTTT
CASSPGVNTGELFF
>TRBD2|few|16|TRBV6-4|TRBJ2-3
TGTGCCAGCAGTGAAGCCGGGACTAGCGGCACAGATACGCAGTATTTT
CASSEAGTSGTDTQYF
>NA|many|14|TRBV5-1|TRBJ1-5
TGCGCCAGCAGCTTGGAAGGGTACAATCAGCCCCAGCATTTT
CASSLEGYNQPQHF
>NA|NA|13|TRBV5-1|TRBJ1-4
TGCGCCAGTAAACTTACAACTAATGAAAAACTGTTTTTT
CASKLTTNEKLFF
>NA|few|13|TRBV25-1|TRBJ1-3
TGTGCCAGCAGTGGCGGGGCGGACAACACCATATATTTT
CASSGGADNTIYF
>NA|NA|14|TRBV28|TRBJ1-5
TGTGCCAGCAGTTTAAGGCAGGGTCATCAGCCCCAGCATTTT
CASSLRQGHQPQHF
>TRBD1|NA|14|TRBV12-3/TRBV12-4|TRBJ1-5
TGTGCCAGCAGTCCTGGACAGGCAAATCAGCCCCAGCATTTT
CASSPGQANQPQHF
>NA|many|13|TRBV11-2|TRBJ2-7
TGTGCCAGCAGCTTCTGCCGGCGTTGCGAGCAGTACTTC
CASSFCRRCEQYF
>NA|few|13|TRBV15|TRBJ1-2
TGTGCCACCAGCAGAGATGAAAGGCATGGCTACACCTTC
CATSRDERHGYTF
>NA|NA|14|TRBV6-1|TRBJ2-1
TGTGCCAGCAGTGAACTGGGAAGAGAGAGTGAGCAGTTCTTC
CASSELGRESEQFF
>TRBD2|NA|11|TRBV19|TRBJ2-1
TGTGCCAGGAGCGGGAGAAATGAGCAGTTCTTC
CARSGRNEQFF
>NA|NA|14|TRBV9|TRBJ1-1
TGTGCCAGCAGCGTAGAGCATGCCGAAACTGAAGCTTTCTTT
CASSVEHAETEAFF
>NA|many|15|TRBV6-5|TRBJ1-3
TGTGCCAGCAGCCACAACAGGGCGATTGGAAACACCATATATTTT
CASSHNRAIGNTIYF
>TRBD2|NA|15|TRBV2|TRBJ2-3
TGTGCCAGCAGTCCTAGCGGGAGGGATTATTCTAAGCAGTATTTT
CASSPSGRDYSKQYF
>NA|NA|15|TRBV7-3|TRBJ1-5
TGTGCCAGCAGCTTAACCGGGGATAGCAATCAGCCCCAGCATTTT
CASSLTGDSNQPQHF
>TRBD2|few|15|TRBV7-7|TRBJ2-1
TGTGCTAGCAGCAGGACTAGCGGGAGGGCCAATGAGCAGTTCTTC
CASSRTSGRANEQFF
>TRBD1|many|15|TRBV20-1|TRBJ2-1
TGCAGTGCTAGAGACGGGACAGGGGACTACAATGAGCAGTTCTTC
CSARDGTGDYNEQFF
>TRBD2|NA|15|TRBV27|TRBJ2-3
TGTGCCAGCAGTTTTTTGCTAGCGGGATTGGATACGCAGTATTTT
CASSFLLAGLDTQYF
>NA|many|14|TRBV5-1|TRBJ2-7
TGCGCCAGCAGCTTGGCCGACGTCACCTACGAGCAGTACTTC
CASSLADVTYEQYF